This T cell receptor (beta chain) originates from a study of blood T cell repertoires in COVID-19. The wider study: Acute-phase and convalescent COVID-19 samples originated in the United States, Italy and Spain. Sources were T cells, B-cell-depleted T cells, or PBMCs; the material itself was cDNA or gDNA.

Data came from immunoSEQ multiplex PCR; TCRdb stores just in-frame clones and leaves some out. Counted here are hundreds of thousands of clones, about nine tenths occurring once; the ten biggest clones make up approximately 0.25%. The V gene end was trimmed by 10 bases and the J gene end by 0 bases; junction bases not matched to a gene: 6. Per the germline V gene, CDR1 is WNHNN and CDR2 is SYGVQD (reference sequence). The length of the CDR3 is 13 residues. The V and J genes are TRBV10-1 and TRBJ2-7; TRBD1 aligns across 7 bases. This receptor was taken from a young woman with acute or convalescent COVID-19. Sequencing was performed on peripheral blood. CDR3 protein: CANLTGHSYEQYF. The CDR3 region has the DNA TGCGCCAACTTGACAGGGCACTCCTACGAGCAGTACTTC.